This TCR beta chain was obtained from a study of blood T cell repertoires in COVID-19 (dated by TCRdb to 2020 to 2022). At the level of the whole study: Samples from collaborators originated in the United States, Italy and Spain and spanned both the acute and convalescent phases of COVID-19. Sample metadata almost always included a de-identified subject ID, COVID-19 status, age in years and sex. Where available, HLA class I and class II types were obtained from metadata supplied by the sample provider rather than from assay-based typing. The prospective study material was composed of cDNA or gDNA derived from T cells, B-cell-depleted T cells, or PBMCs. The repertoires were released in a freely available public database intended as a resource for research on the immune response to SARS-CoV-2. Deeply sampled blood TCRbeta repertoires from subjects exposed to, actively infected with, or recovered from COVID-19 were included in the dataset. Samples came from the ongoing ImmuneRACE study (first 160 participants) plus 1,254 subjects from 6 global collaborators.

Each collaborating institution followed its own protocols to collect whole blood in K2EDTA tubes. For TCRbeta analysis, collaborators shipped samples in one of three forms: frozen whole blood, isolated PBMCs, or DNA extracted from either of those sample types. Paper-wide results and their limitations: How much clinical and demographic metadata was included differed by source and by participant, and the metadata was provided uncurated.

TCRbeta CDR3 regions were amplified from genomic DNA using the immunoSEQ Assay, a bias-controlled multiplex PCR. Per the authors' processing: The number of nucleated cells in each sample was estimated by amplification of reference gene primers within the assay. To quantify the absolute abundance of each unique TCRbeta CDR3 rearrangement, sequence reads were collapsed and filtered. For each sample, productive Simpson clonality was calculated as the square root of Simpson's diversity index across productive rearrangements. This is the immuneACCESS table as TCRdb keeps it, with only in-frame sequences that have V and J called. A part of the clones is gone; compared with another copy, unresolved V genes explain less than half, and the rest is unexplained. The DNA was the basis for D and trimming; V, J and clone size are from that table. A total of about 150,000 clones appear in this sample, about 88% of them only once. More than 2% of the sample is in the top ten clones.

The V end gives up 5 bases and the J end 2 bases, leaving 7 bases in the junction not matched to a gene. There are 16 amino acids in the CDR3, from cysteine to phenylalanine inclusive. The retained sequence is limited to the CDR3, 48 bases, with the frame set at the first base. The germline V gene (reference sequence) specifies SGHAT as CDR1 and FQDESV as CDR2. Comment on this clone: No cognate antigen has been identified for it. The sample holds no much larger clone one base away, and base qualities are not on file.

The sequence was obtained from a woman in her sixties or seventies with acute or convalescent COVID-19. Sequencing input: peripheral blood. The rearranged chain carries TRBV11-1 and TRBJ1-3, and 9 junction bases match TRBD1. The CDR3 protein is CASSHDRGVAGNTIYF. The DNA is TGTGCCAGCAGCCACGACAGGGGGGTCGCTGGAAACACCATATATTTT.